These 10 T cell receptor beta chains share one sample of origin, sequenced in a study of blood T cell repertoires in COVID-19. The protocol was immunoSEQ multiplex PCR, while the TCRdb copy is restricted to in-frame clones and leaves out a portion. The table includes about 69,000 clones, around 90% detected once. The sequenced sample consisted of peripheral blood. All receptors derive from an older woman with active COVID-19.

The chain joins TRBV6-5 to TRBJ2-7; D may be TRBD2 (5 bases). V shed 0 bases and J shed 1 base, with 10 bases lying between them. CDR3 length: 15 residues. Germline V gives CDR1 MNHEY, CDR2 SVGAGI. The CDR3 spells CASSYSWTQSYEQYF. Written as DNA, the CDR3 is TGTGCCAGCAGTTACTCTTGGACTCAGTCCTACGAGCAGTACTTC.

A note on this clone: A junction end diverges from the germline sequence, so it may reflect a read error. The chain joins TRBV19 to TRBJ2-3, with D perhaps matching TRBD1 (6 bases). CDR1 LNHDA and CDR2 SQIVND come from the germline V gene (reference sequence). The CDR3 consists of 15 residues. CDR3 amino acids: CASSIRGGTTDTQYF. CDR3 in DNA: TGTGCCAGCAGTATCAGGGGCGGAACCACAGATACGCAGTATTTT.

V is TRBV5-1 and J is TRBJ1-2, with 7 bases fitting TRBD1. The CDR3 has 15 amino acids. With 5 bases clipped from V and 3 bases from J, the junction kept 10 bases outside the gene matches. Germline V CDR1 and CDR2: SGHRS, YFSETQ. CDR3 amino acids: CASSPGTDTYYGYTF. As DNA, the CDR3 is TGCGCCAGCAGTCCAGGGACAGATACCTACTATGGCTACACCTTC.

The V call is TRBV20-1, the J call TRBJ2-7; D gene uncertain. Germline V gene sequence: CDR1 DFQATT, CDR2 SNEGSKA (reference sequence). This CDR3 has 11 amino acids. Trimming removed 6 bases at V and 3 bases at J, with 9 bases between. CDR3 loop: CSAPIGYEQYF. The CDR3 bases are TGCAGTGCCCCGATCGGCTACGAGCAGTACTTC.

This chain links TRBV11-2 with TRBJ1-1; D not certain. The V gene lost 5 bases and the J gene lost 1 base, with 5 bases spanning the gap. CDR3 length: 12 residues. Germline V CDR1 and CDR2: SGHAT, FQNNGV. This chain's CDR3 is CASSQQNTEAFF. The CDR3 DNA follows: TGTGCCAGCAGCCAACAGAACACTGAAGCTTTCTTT.

This chain joins TRBV5-4 and TRBJ2-7; 7 nucleotides align to TRBD1. Trimming cost V 3 bases and J 4 bases; bases outside gene matches: 7. The CDR3 is 14 residues long. CDR1 and CDR2 (germline): SGHNT, YYREEE (reference sequence). The CDR3 DNA is TGTGCCAGCAGCTCCGGGACAGCAATTTACGAGCAGTACTTC. Encoded protein: CASSSGTAIYEQYF.

V and J are TRBV9 and TRBJ1-2; D is unclear. The germline V and J ends were trimmed by 6 bases and 8 bases, with 23 bases remaining between them. CDR1 is SGDLS and CDR2 is YYNGEE in the germline V gene. This CDR3 region has 15 residues. CDR3 coding DNA: TGTGCCAGCAAGAAGGAGGGCTTACTATATGAGGGCTACACCTTC. It yields the protein CASKKEGLLYEGYTF. The variable domain in full, with the rest retrieved from reference TRBV9 and TRBJ1-2, is DSGVTQTPKHLITATGQRVTLRCSPRSGDLSVYWYQQSLDQGLQFLIQYYNGEERAKGNILERFSAQQFPDLHSELNLSSLELGDSALYFCASKKEGLLYEGYTFGSGTRLTVV.

The chain has TRBV28 and TRBJ2-7; TRBD1 aligns across 11 bases. The germline V gene encodes CDR1 MDHEN and CDR2 SYDVKM. Trimming removed 5 bases from V and 5 bases from J; junction bases left unmatched: 8. This CDR3 is built from 15 residues. CDR3 DNA: TGTGCCAGCAGTCTCTTGGACAGGGGGCGGAACGAGCAGTACTTC. Protein sequence: CASSLLDRGRNEQYF.

This chain connects TRBV6-1 to TRBJ2-3; D unclear. This CDR3 has 16 amino acids. V dropped 2 bases and J dropped 1 base, with 13 bases sitting between them. In germline, CDR1 is MNHNS, CDR2 SASEGT. CDR3 loop: CASSESPYSRTDTQYF. DNA of the CDR3: TGTGCCAGCAGTGAAAGCCCTTATAGCCGCACAGATACGCAGTATTTT.

This clone was recorded only once. V is TRBV3-1 (or the pseudogene TRBV3-2) and J is TRBJ1-1; D is possibly TRBD1 (6 bases). Trimming left V 2 bases short and J 8 bases short, with 12 bases between. Germline loops: CDR1 LGHDT, CDR2 YNNKEL (reference sequence). The CDR3 runs 13 residues. In nucleotides, the CDR3 is TGTGCCAGCAGCCAAATTGGACAGCGAGAAGCTTTCTTT. Protein sequence: CASSQIGQREAFF.